The source of this TCR beta chain is a study of response to subunit inactivated influenza vaccine. Looked up from germline, CDR1 is LGHNA and CDR2 is YNFKEQ. The CDR3 totals 15 residues. Trimming at V came to 5 bases and at J to 1 base, leaving 6 bases not matched to a gene. TCRdb ran MiXCR on the RT-PCR reads and lists one entry per CDR3 protein. The profile covers about 540,000 distinct CDR3 sequences, with roughly 23% appearing a single time and 2.8% taken by the ten largest. These data were also reused for a study on T cells expressing NK-cell markers. That study adds: Beta-chain TCR cDNA was generated via 5'RACE template switching with UMIs.

This material consisted of CD4+ T cells sorted from PBMCs, taken 11 to 12 days after vaccination. This TCR came from a man aged 50-60 years who received an inactivated influenza vaccine. The chain carries TRBV4-2 and TRBJ2-3; 7 bases line up with TRBD2. CDR3 in DNA: TGTGCCAGCAGCTTCCGACTAGCCGGCACAGATACGCAGTATTTT. This sequence encodes CASSFRLAGTDTQYF.